This record covers a single T cell receptor (beta chain). The data were taken from a study of blood T cell repertoires in COVID-19. Study background: In each case, the material was cDNA or gDNA derived from T cells, B-cell-depleted T cells, or PBMCs.

This CDR3 has 13 amino acids. Between the trimmed V and J ends, which lost 6 bases and 2 bases, there was a span of 10 bases. Germline V gives CDR1 MNHEY, CDR2 SVGAGI. Clones were read by immunoSEQ multiplex PCR, and TCRdb kept only the in-frame ones, dropping some. This sample carries some 300,000 clones, approximately 90% of them seen once, and the ten largest clones take approximately 2.4%. V is TRBV6-5 and J is TRBJ1-2; D remains ambiguous. The TCR comes from a man in his late teens or twenties with active or convalescent COVID-19. The material sequenced was peripheral blood. CDR3 bases: TGTGCCAGCAGGTCGGAGGCGAACTATGGCTACACCTTC. Its translation: CASRSEANYGYTF.